This entry concerns a single TCR beta chain. This entry belongs to a study of T-cell memory formation after mild COVID-19. The CDR3 is made up of 16 amino acids. The J segment lost 8 bases and the V segment lost 4 bases, leaving 5 bases of the junction unmatched. CDR1 and CDR2 from the germline V gene are SGHNT and YENEEA. TCRdb reprocessed the 5' RACE reads with MiXCR, giving one entry per CDR3 protein. The table records 550,000 to 600,000 distinct CDR3 sequences, about 22% of them present only once. The sequenced sample was PBMCs or a T cell subset sorted from them (not recorded which). J is TRBJ2-1 and V is TRBV11-3; 16 bases align to TRBD2. The receptor's source is an adult woman who had mild COVID-19 (a few samples of this study predate the infection). Cell type and time point are not known. In nucleotides, the CDR3 is TGTGCCAGCAGCTCGGGGACTAGCGGGGGGGTCCATGAGCAGTTCTTC. Translating it yields CASSSGTSGGVHEQFF.